This T cell receptor (beta chain) was observed in a study of PD-L1 blockade in urothelial cancer. Trimming left V 7 bases short and J 0 bases short, with 7 bases between. This CDR3 contains 14 residues. Germline V lookup: CDR1 SNHLY, CDR2 FYNNEI. Here immunoSEQ multiplex PCR was the method, and the copy in TCRdb shows in-frame clones only, minus some. Here the sample spans around 45,000 clones, around nine tenths being singletons. Per patient, between 1 and 8 samples were collected at pretreatment and on-treatment time points. Sequenced material: PBMCs, taken around atezolizumab (anti-PD-L1) treatment. The V and J genes are TRBV2 and TRBJ2-6; unclear D gene. This clonotype was obtained from a woman aged 55-70 years with urothelial cancer. CDR3 coding DNA: TGTGCCAGCATACGCGACTCTGGGGCCAACGTCCTGACTTTC. This gives the protein CASIRDSGANVLTF.